The 14 T cell receptor beta chains below were found in one sample sequenced in a study of blood T cells in healthy people across ages. A sample-barcoded 5' primer and a J-beta primer mix were used in a second PCR of about 6 to 11 cycles. TCRdb called the 5' RACE reads again in MiXCR, with one record for every CDR3 protein. The sample holds some 1,800,000 distinct CDR3 sequences, roughly 43% seen once. The sample consisted of blood. These receptors were collected from a human donor in good health.

This clonotype was detected a few times. V is TRBV7-8 and J is TRBJ2-3; D might be TRBD1 or TRBD2, each matching 5 bases. V gave up 1 base and J gave up 4 bases, with 21 bases separating them. CDR3 size: 18 residues. Germline V gene sequence: CDR1 SGHVS, CDR2 FQNEAQ. CDR3 in DNA: TGTGCCAGCAGCTTAGGGGGGTATGGTGCTGTCCCCCCAGATACGCAGTATTTT. Its translation: CASSLGGYGAVPPDTQYF.

The rearrangement joins TRBV20-1 to TRBJ1-5, with TRBD1 identical over 7 bases. The CDR3 contains 14 residues. V shed 1 base, J shed 9 bases, and the junction held 9 bases outside the gene matches. Germline V CDR1 and CDR2: DFQATT, SNEGSKA (reference sequence). This chain's CDR3 is CSARAAQGERPQHF. DNA of the CDR3: TGCAGTGCTAGAGCCGCTCAGGGGGAGAGGCCCCAGCATTTT.

This clonotype was counted between two and nine times. The chain is built from TRBV7-2 and TRBJ2-3, with D maybe TRBD2 (6 bases). V was shortened by 5 bases and J by 4 bases, with 13 bases between the two germline ends. CDR1 is SGHTA, CDR2 FQGNSA, per germline. The CDR3 runs 14 residues. CDR3 nucleotides: TGTGCCAGCAGCCCCGAATGGGGGGCAGATACGCAGTATTTT. Translated, it gives CASSPEWGADTQYF.

The chain carries TRBV12-3 or TRBV12-4 and TRBJ2-7; D is uncertain. The CDR3 consists of 18 residues. V gave up 2 bases and J gave up 4 bases, with 24 bases separating them. Written as DNA, the CDR3 is TGTGCCAGCAGTTTAAGCTTCCATCCTGGTTGGAAAAGGTACGAGCAGTACTTC. Amino acids: CASSLSFHPGWKRYEQYF.

This clonotype was seen a handful of times. The rearrangement uses TRBV6-2 or TRBV6-3 and TRBJ2-6; D not certain. The CDR3 totals 16 residues. CDR1 and CDR2 from the germline V gene are MNHEY and SVGEGT. The ends were cut back, 2 bases at V and 2 bases at J, with 10 bases in the middle. CDR3 residues: CASSYLLTPGANVLTF. In nucleotides, the CDR3 is TGTGCCAGCAGTTACCTTTTAACCCCTGGGGCCAACGTCCTGACTTTC.

V usage is TRBV28 and J usage is TRBJ1-2; TRBD1 matches 9 bases. CDR1 and CDR2 (germline): MDHEN, SYDVKM. The V segment lost 6 bases and the J segment 5 bases; nucleotides outside the gene matches: 7. The CDR3 is 14 amino acids. CDR3 coding DNA: TGTGCCAGCAGGGGGGACAGGGCATCTTATGGCTACACCTTC. Amino acid sequence: CASRGDRASYGYTF.

The rearrangement links TRBV6-2 or TRBV6-3 to TRBJ2-5, with unresolved D. The CDR3 covers 12 residues. Trimming removed 5 bases at V and 5 bases at J, with 9 bases between. The germline V gene has CDR1 MNHEY and CDR2 SVGEGT. The CDR3 DNA is TGTGCCAGCAGTCCGATGGCGGAGACCCAGTACTTC. As protein: CASSPMAETQYF.

The DNA of the CDR3 is TGTGCCAGCAGCGAGGGCAGGGGGCTTCAGAACTATGGCTACACCTTC. Its protein product is CASSEGRGLQNYGYTF. The genes are TRBV6-1 and TRBJ1-2; 8 positions match TRBD1. J lost 2 bases, V lost 6 bases, and 11 bases had no gene match. Germline V gene sequence: CDR1 MNHNS, CDR2 SASEGT. There are 16 residues in the CDR3.

This clonotype has more than one count but fewer than ten. The CDR3 DNA is TGTGCCAGCAGTGTAGAACAGGGGTGGCGGCAGCCCCAGCATTTT. Protein sequence: CASSVEQGWRQPQHF. The V gene is TRBV6-1, the J gene TRBJ1-5, with 7 positions matching TRBD1. The CDR3 is made up of 15 amino acids. Unmatched junction bases numbered 10, after V lost 4 bases and J lost 7 bases. Germline CDR1 is MNHNS and CDR2 is SASEGT.

The sample holds one count of this clonotype. V usage is TRBV3-1 and J usage is TRBJ2-7, with D perhaps being TRBD1 or TRBD2 (5 bases each). CDR3 length: 12 amino acids. Trimming stripped 3 bases from V and 6 bases from J, with 9 bases between. Germline CDR1 reads LGHDT; CDR2 reads YNNKEL (reference sequence). In nucleotides, the CDR3 is TGTGCCAGCAGCCATGCTGGGACCGAGCAGTACTTC. Translating gives CASSHAGTEQYF.

This clonotype was seen a handful of times. This chain's CDR3 is CASSLFASGTYNEQFF. The CDR3 DNA reads TGTGCCAGCAGCTTATTCGCCTCCGGAACCTACAATGAGCAGTTCTTC. The chain couples TRBV7-2 to TRBJ2-1; D ambiguous. Germline V gene sequence: CDR1 SGHTA, CDR2 FQGNSA. The CDR3 has 16 residues. The V end was cut by 2 bases, the J end by 2 bases, with 13 bases between.

This clonotype was seen only a few times. This chain uses TRBV12-3 or TRBV12-4 with TRBJ1-1; D gene unclear. V was cut by 7 bases and J by 0 bases, with 6 bases left in between. CDR3 size: 12 residues. The chain's CDR3 is CASIWLNTEAFF. As DNA, the CDR3 is TGTGCCAGCATTTGGTTGAACACTGAAGCTTTCTTT.

This rearrangement joins TRBV29-1 to TRBJ1-5; 7 nucleotides line up with TRBD1. CDR3 length: 14 residues. The V gene end was trimmed by 4 bases and the J gene end by 2 bases; junction bases not matched to a gene: 5. CDR1 and CDR2 (germline): SQVTM, ANQGSEA. CDR3 loop: CSVGIDRGNQPQHF. The CDR3 nucleotides are TGCAGCGTTGGCATCGACAGGGGCAATCAGCCCCAGCATTTT.

The chain is built from TRBV20-1 and TRBJ2-7; D is unresolved. V lost 5 bases to trimming and J lost 0 bases, with 11 bases between them. The length of the CDR3 is 13 residues. Germline CDR1 DFQATT, CDR2 SNEGSKA (reference sequence). The CDR3 sequence is CSAPTDDSYEQYF. DNA of the CDR3: TGCAGTGCTCCGACGGACGACTCCTACGAGCAGTACTTC.